These T cell receptor beta chains were read from a single sample in a study of radiotherapy plus CTLA-4 blockade in lung cancer. TCRdb's table, derived via immunoSEQ multiplex PCR, lists solely in-frame clones and lacks some. This table has about 25,000 clones, around 66% appearing once. The sequencing here drew on peripheral blood, taken from a patient treated with radiotherapy plus ipilimumab. The source of these receptors is a human donor with non-small cell lung cancer who had stable disease on radiotherapy plus ipilimumab. The CDR3 runs from the conserved cysteine through the conserved F or W. Fields, in order: J gene, clone size, D gene, V gene, CDR3 DNA, CDR3 protein. The D gene is left open where the match is weak. Some rows have no size entry. The others give once, few or many, or a class for an expanded clone.

TRBJ1-2 . . TRBV5-4 TGTGCCAGCAGCTTGGGGGGTCAGAGACGCTATGGCTACACCTTC CASSLGGQRRYGYTF
TRBJ2-1 few . TRBV28 TGTGCCAGCAGTTTTACAGGGATGGGCATCTCCTACAATGAGCAGTTCTTC CASSFTGMGISYNEQFF
TRBJ2-1 . TRBD1 TRBV5-1 TGCGCCAGCAGCTTGCCGGGACAGGGGGTTTTTATGGATGAGCAGTTCTTC CASSLPGQGVFMDEQFF
TRBJ1-1 . . TRBV7-8 TGTGCCAGCAGCCCGCTGGACACATTCATGAACACTGAAGCTTTCTTT CASSPLDTFMNTEAFF
TRBJ2-3 . . TRBV27 TGTGCCAGCAGTTTAAATGAGTTCACAGATACGCAGTATTTT CASSLNEFTDTQYF
TRBJ2-1 . TRBD2 TRBV19 TGTGCCAGTAGTCCTAGCGGGAATGAGCAGTTCTTC CASSPSGNEQFF
TRBJ1-5 . TRBD1 TRBV6-1 TGTGCCAGCAGTCAGGAGGACAGGCGTCAGCCCCAGCATTTT CASSQEDRRQPQHF
TRBJ1-1 . . TRBV16 TGTGCCAGCAGCCAATCGGCGGCGAACACTGAAGCTTTCTTT CASSQSAANTEAFF
TRBJ2-1 few . TRBV7-7 TGTGCTAGCAGCTTGCAGGGTGAGAGTGAGCAGTTCTTC CASSLQGESEQFF
TRBJ1-2 . . TRBV27 TGTGCCAGCAAATCGGGGAAGGACTATGGCTACACCTTC CASKSGKDYGYTF
TRBJ2-7 . . TRBV23-1 TGCGCCAGCAGGCTTTTGACCGGTTTTCCCTACGAGCAGTACTTC CASRLLTGFPYEQYF
TRBJ1-2 few . TRBV6-5 TGTGCCAGCACGCCCAGGGAAACTAACTATGGCTACACCTTC CASTPRETNYGYTF
TRBJ2-2 . TRBD1 TRBV29-1 TGCAGCGGGCAAGGACAGGGGGCCACCGGGGAGCTGTTTTTT CSGQGQGATGELFF
TRBJ2-3 . . TRBV4-1 TGCGCCAGCAGCCGCACACTGGGGGGACTAGATACGCAGTATTTT CASSRTLGGLDTQYF
TRBJ2-1 . TRBD2 TRBV29-1 TGCAGCGCCGGGCGACTAGCGCTATACAATGAGCAGTTCTTC CSAGRLALYNEQFF
TRBJ1-5 . . TRBV29-1 TGCAGCGTTGCCCTCGGAGGCTCTAATCAGCCCCAGCATTTT CSVALGGSNQPQHF
TRBJ2-6 . . TRBV11-3 TGTGCCAGCAGCTTAGATAGGGTGGGGGAAACGAGCTCTGGGGCCAACGTCCTGACTTTC CASSLDRVGETSSGANVLTF
TRBJ1-4 . . TRBV5-6 TGTGCCAGCAGCTTGCGGGGAGGGGCTGAGGAAAAACTGTTTTTT CASSLRGGAEEKLFF
TRBJ2-3 . TRBD2 TRBV19 TGTGCCAGTAGTATAAGGACTAGCGGGGTCGCAGATACGCAGTATTTT CASSIRTSGVADTQYF
TRBJ1-2 few . TRBV28 TGTGCCAGCAGTTTAGGTTCGGGGAACTATGGCTACACCTTC CASSLGSGNYGYTF
TRBJ2-7 once . TRBV2 TGTGCCAGCATGGGGCGACGCAGCTCCTACGAGCAGTACTTC CASMGRRSSYEQYF
TRBJ2-7 . . TRBV2 TGTGCCAGCACGTTGGGTAGTCAAACCTACGAGCAGTACTTC CASTLGSQTYEQYF
TRBJ1-2 . . TRBV27 TGTGCCAGCAGTAATTTCGTGAGGGACCCGACCTATGGCTACACCTTC CASSNFVRDPTYGYTF
TRBJ2-7 . . TRBV30 TGTGCACAGGGTACTAGCTACGAGCAGTACTTC CAQGTSYEQYF
TRBJ2-7 . . TRBV5-1 TGCGCCAGCAGCCAAAGCTCGGGGACTCTCTACGAGCAGTACTTC CASSQSSGTLYEQYF
TRBJ2-5 once . TRBV7-2 TGTGCCAGCAGCTTAGTATCGGGCGGAGGAGGGACCCAGTACTTC CASSLVSGGGGTQYF
TRBJ2-1 few . TRBV6-1 TGTGCCAGCAGGAAAGACAGTTCCTCCTACAATGAGCAGTTCTTC CASRKDSSSYNEQFF
TRBJ2-1 . TRBD2 TRBV27 TGTGCCAGCAAATCACGACTAGCGCCGAGCTCCTACAATGAGCAGTTCTTC CASKSRLAPSSYNEQFF
TRBJ2-1 once TRBD2 TRBV18 TGTGCCAGCTCACCAGGACTGGGGGGGGATGAGCAGTTCTTC CASSPGLGGDEQFF
TRBJ2-1 . TRBD2 TRBV28 TGTTTGACTAGCGGGAGACCTAATGAGCAGTTCTTC CLTSGRPNEQFF
TRBJ2-2 medium-sized . TRBV7-2 TGTGCCAGCAGCTTAGCCACCGGGGAGCTGTTTTTT CASSLATGELFF
TRBJ1-1 . . TRBV19 TGTGCCAGTAGTACCAACTTGAGAGGGACTGAAGCTTTCTTT CASSTNLRGTEAFF
TRBJ1-2 few . TRBV5-6 TGTGCCAGCAGCTTGGAAAGGCGGAATAACTATGGCTACACCTTC CASSLERRNNYGYTF
TRBJ2-3 . . TRBV2 TGTGCCAGCAGTGCAGGGGCAGATACGCAGTATTTT CASSAGADTQYF
TRBJ1-2 . . TRBV7-9 TGTGCCAGCAGCTTAAATGGGGCAGCTAACTATGGCTACACCTTC CASSLNGAANYGYTF
TRBJ2-1 . . TRBV4-1 TGCGCCAGCAGCCAAGACCTCAGTTGGGACTCTACTAAGCAGTTCTTC CASSQDLSWDSTKQFF
TRBJ2-7 . . TRBV7-9 TGTGCCAGCAGCTCCGTGGACCTGCCCAACTTC CASSSVDLPNF
TRBJ2-6 . TRBD1 TRBV28 TGTGCCAGCACCCGACAGGGGGGAAACCCTGGGGCCAACGTCCTGACTTTC CASTRQGGNPGANVLTF
TRBJ2-7 . . TRBV10-3 TGTGCCATCAGTGAGTCGAAGGTGGATATAACCTACGAGCAGTACTTC CAISESKVDITYEQYF